This T cell receptor beta chain derives from a study of vaccination effects on CD4 cells after COVID-19. After expansion with viral peptide pools in the ViraFEST assay, antigen-specific CD4+ T cells were sequenced. CD4+ T cells were isolated after nine to ten days of culture. It was two doses of either the BNT162b2 or mRNA-1273 vaccine that participants received. Wells containing a few million PBMC each were cultured with approximately 9.7 IU/ml IL-2 and 7.5 to 10 ug/ml peptides. Cultures received IL-2 medium that replaced half the medium on days 3 and 7. Clones were sequenced by immunoSEQ multiplex PCR, and TCRdb holds only the in-frame ones, with some missing. Here the sample spans roughly 56,000 clones, 60% to 75% being singletons. Points on this clone: What it recognizes is unknown.

Study-wide findings and caveats: The authors studied few convalescent patients and collected no early post-infection timepoints.

The CDR3 length is 13 residues. Germline V lookup: CDR1 SGHRS, CDR2 YFSETQ. Trimming shortened V by 0 bases and J by 3 bases, and 6 bases separated the two germline ends. The clonotype was recovered from a human donor who received a COVID-19 vaccine. The chain recombines TRBV5-1 with TRBJ2-5, with no clear D. This specimen consisted of CD4+ T cells from PBMCs cultured with HCoV-229E spike peptides, obtained after COVID-19 vaccination. For the CDR3, the DNA is TGCGCCAGCAGCTTGGGTACGGAAGAGACCCAGTACTTC. Translating gives CASSLGTEETQYF.